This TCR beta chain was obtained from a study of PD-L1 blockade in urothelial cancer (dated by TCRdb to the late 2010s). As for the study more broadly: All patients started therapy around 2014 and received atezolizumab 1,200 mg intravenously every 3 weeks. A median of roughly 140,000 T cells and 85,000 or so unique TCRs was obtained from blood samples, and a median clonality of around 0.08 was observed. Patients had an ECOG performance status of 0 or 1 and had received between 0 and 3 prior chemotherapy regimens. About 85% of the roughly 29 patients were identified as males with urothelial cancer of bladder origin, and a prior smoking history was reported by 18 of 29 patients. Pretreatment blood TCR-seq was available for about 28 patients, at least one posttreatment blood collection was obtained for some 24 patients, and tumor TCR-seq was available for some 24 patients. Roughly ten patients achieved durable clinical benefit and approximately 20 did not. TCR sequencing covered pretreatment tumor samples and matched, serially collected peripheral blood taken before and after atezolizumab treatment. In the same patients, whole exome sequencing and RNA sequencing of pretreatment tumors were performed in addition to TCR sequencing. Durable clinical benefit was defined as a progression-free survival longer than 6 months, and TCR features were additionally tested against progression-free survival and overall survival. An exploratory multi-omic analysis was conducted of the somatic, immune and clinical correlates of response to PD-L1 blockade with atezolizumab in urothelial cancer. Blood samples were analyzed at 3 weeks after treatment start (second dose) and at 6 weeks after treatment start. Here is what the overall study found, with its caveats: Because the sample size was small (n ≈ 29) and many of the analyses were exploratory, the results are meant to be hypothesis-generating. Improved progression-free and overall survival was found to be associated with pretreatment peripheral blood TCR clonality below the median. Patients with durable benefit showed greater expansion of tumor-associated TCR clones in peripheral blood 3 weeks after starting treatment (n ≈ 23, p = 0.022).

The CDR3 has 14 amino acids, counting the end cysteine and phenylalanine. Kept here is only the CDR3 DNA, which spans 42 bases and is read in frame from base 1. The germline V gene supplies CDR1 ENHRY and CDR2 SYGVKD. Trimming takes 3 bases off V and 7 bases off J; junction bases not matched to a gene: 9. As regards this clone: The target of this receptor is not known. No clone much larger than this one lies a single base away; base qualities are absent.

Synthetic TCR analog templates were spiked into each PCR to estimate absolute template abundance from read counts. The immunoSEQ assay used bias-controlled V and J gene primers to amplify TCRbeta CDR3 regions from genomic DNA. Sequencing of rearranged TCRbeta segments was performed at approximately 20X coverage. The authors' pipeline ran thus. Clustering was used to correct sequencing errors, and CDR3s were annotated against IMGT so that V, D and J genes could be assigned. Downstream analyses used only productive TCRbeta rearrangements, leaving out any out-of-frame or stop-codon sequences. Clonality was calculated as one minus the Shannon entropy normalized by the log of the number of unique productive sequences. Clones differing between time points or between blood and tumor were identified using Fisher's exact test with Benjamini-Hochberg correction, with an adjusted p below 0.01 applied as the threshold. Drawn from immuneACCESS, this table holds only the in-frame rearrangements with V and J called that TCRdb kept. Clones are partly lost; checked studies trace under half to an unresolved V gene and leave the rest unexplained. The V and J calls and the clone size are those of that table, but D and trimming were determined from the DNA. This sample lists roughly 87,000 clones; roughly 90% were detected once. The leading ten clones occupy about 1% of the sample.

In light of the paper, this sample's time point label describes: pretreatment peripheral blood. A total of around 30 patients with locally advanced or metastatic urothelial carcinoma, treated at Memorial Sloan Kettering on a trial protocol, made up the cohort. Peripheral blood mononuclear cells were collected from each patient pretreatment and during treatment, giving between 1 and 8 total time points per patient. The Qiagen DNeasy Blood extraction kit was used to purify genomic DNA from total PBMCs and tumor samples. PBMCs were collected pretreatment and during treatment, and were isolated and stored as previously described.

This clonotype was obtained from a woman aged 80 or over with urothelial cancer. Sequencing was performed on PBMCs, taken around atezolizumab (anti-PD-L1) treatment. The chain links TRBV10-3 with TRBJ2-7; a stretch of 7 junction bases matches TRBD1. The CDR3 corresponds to CAISELDRVGEQYF. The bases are TGTGCCATCAGTGAACTTGACAGGGTAGGAGAGCAGTACTTC.